The 25 T cell receptor beta chains given below trace back to one sample, sequenced in a study of monozygotic twins with cystic fibrosis. The data were produced by immunoSEQ multiplex PCR, yet TCRdb's version contains in-frame clones alone and is incomplete. The sample gives about 32,000 clones, about 92% of which show up once; roughly 0.85% is in the top ten. The specimen was blood. All receptors derive from a girl aged 2-9 years with cystic fibrosis.

The rearrangement joins TRBV29-1 to TRBJ2-7; no firm D call. Germline V lookup: CDR1 SQVTM, CDR2 ANQGSEA. This CDR3 is 13 amino acids long. V lost 4 bases to trimming and J lost 4 bases, with 14 bases between them. The CDR3 nucleotides read TGCAGCGTTGCGACCCCACCACCTTACGAGCAGTACTTC. It encodes CSVATPPPYEQYF.

This chain links TRBV14 with TRBJ2-1; D is possibly TRBD2 (6 bases). V was clipped by 3 bases and J by 9 bases, with 18 bases between them. The V gene's germline CDR1 is SGHDN and CDR2 FVKESK. The CDR3 totals 15 residues. CDR3 protein: CASSHGLGGTIEQFF. CDR3 sequence (DNA): TGTGCCAGCAGCCACGGACTGGGGGGTACAATTGAGCAGTTCTTC.

V is TRBV4-1 and J is TRBJ2-3; 7 positions agree with TRBD1. J was trimmed by 0 bases and V by 2 bases; bases with no gene match: 5. The CDR3 length is 16 residues. Germline V lookup: CDR1 MGHRA, CDR2 YSYEKL. The CDR3 DNA is TGCGCCAGCAGCCAACTGACAGGGAAGAGCACAGATACGCAGTATTTT. It encodes CASSQLTGKSTDTQYF.

This clone was seen a few times. The chain is built from TRBV28 and TRBJ1-2; D ambiguous. The length of the CDR3 is 11 residues. V was pared by 10 bases and J by 4 bases, with 10 bases between. CDR1 is MDHEN, CDR2 SYDVKM, per germline. The CDR3 spells CAILTSYGYTF. DNA for the CDR3: TGTGCCATCCTAACCAGCTATGGCTACACCTTC.

The V and J genes are TRBV11-2 and TRBJ2-7, with D hard to call. The V end was cut by 1 base, the J end by 2 bases, with 6 bases between. Germline CDR1 SGHAT, CDR2 FQNNGV. CDR3 length: 13 residues. The CDR3, as DNA: TGTGCCAGCAGCTTAGGATTAACCTACGAGCAGTACTTC. It codes for CASSLGLTYEQYF. The full variable domain, rest sourced from reference TRBV11-2 and TRBJ2-7, is EAGVAQSPRYKIIEKRQSVAFWCNPISGHATLYWYQQILGQGPKLLIQFQNNGVVDDSQLPKDRFSAERLKGVDSTLKIQPAKLEDSAVYLCASSLGLTYEQYFGPGTRLTVT.

The chain uses TRBV2 and TRBJ2-3; 11 positions agree with TRBD2. Unmatched junction bases numbered 16, after V lost 4 bases and J lost 4 bases. The CDR3 extends over 19 amino acids. Germline V gene lookup returns CDR1 SNHLY and CDR2 FYNNEI. CDR3 nucleotide sequence: TGTGCCAGCAGTGGGCCCAAACTTAAGACTAGCGGGATCGCAGATACGCAGTATTTT. Amino acid sequence: CASSGPKLKTSGIADTQYF.

The chain links TRBV5-1 to TRBJ2-7, with a tentative D call TRBD2 (5 bases). Germline CDR1 reads SGHRS; CDR2 reads YFSETQ. V was trimmed by 0 bases and J by 0 bases, leaving 25 bases between them. The CDR3 is 20 amino acids. CDR3 nucleotides: TGCGCCAGCAGCTTGGGCCTAAGCGGCCGGATTGGCTATAGCTCCTACGAGCAGTACTTC. Encoded protein: CASSLGLSGRIGYSSYEQYF.

This clone is a singleton in its sample. Here the CDR3 reads CASSVSRSTGVSYNEQFF. The DNA for the CDR3 is TGTGCCAGCAGTGTATCACGGTCGACAGGGGTGTCCTACAATGAGCAGTTCTTC. The gene calls are TRBV6-1 and TRBJ2-1; 8 bases line up with TRBD1. The CDR3 runs 18 residues. The V gene end was trimmed by 4 bases and the J gene end by 1 base; junction bases not matched to a gene: 12. Germline CDR1 MNHNS, CDR2 SASEGT.

The chain combines TRBV27 with TRBJ2-7, with D perhaps matching TRBD1 (6 bases). This CDR3 is built from 14 residues. V was trimmed by 4 bases and J by 0 bases, leaving 10 bases between them. The germline V gene has CDR1 MNHEY and CDR2 SMNVEV (reference sequence). DNA for the CDR3: TGTGCCAGCAGTTACACAGGGAGCTCCTACGAGCAGTACTTC. It codes for CASSYTGSSYEQYF.

In its sample, this clone was seen once. This chain connects TRBV19 to TRBJ2-1, with 14 bases that match TRBD2. Germline CDR1 is LNHDA and CDR2 is SQIVND (reference sequence). The junction had 9 bases not matched to a gene; V was cut back by 8 bases and J by 9 bases. The CDR3 covers 15 residues. In DNA, the CDR3 is TGTGCCAGTGCCCCGGTGACTAGCGGGAGGGGTGAGCAGTTCTTC. As protein: CASAPVTSGRGEQFF. The whole variable domain, remainder taken from reference TRBV19 and TRBJ2-1, is DGGITQSPKYLFRKEGQNVTLSCEQNLNHDAMYWYRQDPGQGLRLIYYSQIVNDFQKGDIAEGYSVSREKKESFPLTVTSAQKNPTAFYLCASAPVTSGRGEQFFGPGTRLTVL.

CDR3 in DNA: TGTGCCAGTAGTATAGGAGACAGGGGACTCGAAAAACTGTTTTTT. Amino acid sequence: CASSIGDRGLEKLFF. V and J are TRBV19 and TRBJ1-4; 8 nucleotides match TRBD1. Trimming removed 1 base from V and 8 bases from J; junction bases left unmatched: 6. CDR1 and CDR2 (germline): LNHDA, SQIVND (reference sequence). The CDR3 sequence is 15 residues long.

The gene calls are TRBV4-2 and TRBJ1-1; no reliable D call. Per the germline V gene, CDR1 is LGHNA and CDR2 is YNFKEQ. V shed 1 base and J shed 1 base, with 7 bases lying between them. There are 14 residues in the CDR3. The CDR3 loop is CASSQGMGNTEAFF. DNA for the CDR3: TGTGCCAGCAGCCAAGGAATGGGGAACACTGAAGCTTTCTTT.

This sequence joins TRBV28 and TRBJ2-7, with D possibly matching TRBD1 (5 bases). Deletions cut 4 bases from V and 5 bases from J, with 9 bases between. Per the germline V gene, CDR1 is MDHEN and CDR2 is SYDVKM. The length of the CDR3 is 12 residues. This CDR3 reads CASSYPGNEQYF. CDR3 bases: TGTGCCAGCAGTTATCCAGGGAACGAGCAGTACTTC.

The chain carries TRBV28 and TRBJ2-7; a weak D match, TRBD2 (5 bases). Between the trimmed V and J ends, which lost 5 bases and 3 bases, there was a span of 11 bases. The CDR3 consists of 13 residues. Per germline, CDR1 MDHEN and CDR2 SYDVKM. This CDR3 is CASSLGENYEQYF. The CDR3, as DNA: TGTGCCAGCAGTCTTGGGGAGAACTACGAGCAGTACTTC.

The J gene is TRBJ1-2, the V gene TRBV10-3; 9 bases are a match to TRBD1. This CDR3 is 16 amino acids long. Per germline, CDR1 ENHRY and CDR2 SYGVKD. V gave up 4 bases and J gave up 3 bases; unmatched junction bases: 9. CDR3 sequence: CAISGWTGAYDYGYTF. The DNA of the CDR3 is TGTGCCATCAGTGGGTGGACAGGGGCATATGACTATGGCTACACCTTC.

This sequence joins TRBV7-9 and TRBJ1-1; D perhaps matches TRBD1 (5 bases). The germline V and J ends were trimmed by 4 bases and 4 bases, with 13 bases remaining between them. Germline values: CDR1 SEHNR, CDR2 FQNEAQ (reference sequence). This CDR3 spans 14 amino acids. CDR3 sequence: CASSSFSGATEAFF. CDR3 in DNA: TGTGCCAGCAGCTCATTCTCCGGGGCCACTGAAGCTTTCTTT. The complete variable domain, with remaining parts taken from reference TRBV7-9 and TRBJ1-1, reads DTGVSQNPRHKITKRGQNVTFRCDPISEHNRLYWYRQTLGQGPEFLTYFQNEAQLEKSRLLSDRFSAERPKGSFSTLEIQRTEQGDSAMYLCASSSFSGATEAFFGQGTRLTVV.

This sequence joins TRBV2 and TRBJ2-5, with 13 bases identical to TRBD2. Germline V gene lookup returns CDR1 SNHLY and CDR2 FYNNEI. V was clipped by 2 bases and J by 4 bases; unmatched bases: 10. The CDR3 has 18 residues. In DNA, the CDR3 is TGTGCCAGCAGTGAAAGGATGACATGGACTAGCGGGAGAGAGACCCAGTACTTC. Protein: CASSERMTWTSGRETQYF.

The V call is TRBV28, the J call TRBJ2-1; no definite D call. The CDR3 extends over 13 amino acids. CDR1 and CDR2 from the germline V gene are MDHEN and SYDVKM. V dropped 3 bases and J dropped 5 bases, with 8 bases sitting between them. CDR3 sequence: CASSFLQNNEQFF. The CDR3 region has the DNA TGTGCCAGCAGTTTCTTACAGAACAATGAGCAGTTCTTC.

This sequence joins TRBV7-2 and TRBJ2-3, with 8 bases that match TRBD1. CDR3 length: 14 residues. Per the germline V gene, CDR1 is SGHTA and CDR2 is FQGNSA. V trimming: 7 bases; J trimming: 2 bases; junction bases outside the gene matches: 5. This CDR3 reads CASTDRVVTDTQYF. In DNA, the CDR3 is TGTGCCAGCACGGACAGGGTAGTCACAGATACGCAGTATTTT.

This rearrangement joins TRBV4-1 to TRBJ1-1, with a possible D match to TRBD1 (6 bases). V was shortened by 0 bases and J by 4 bases, with 12 bases between the two germline ends. CDR3 length: 15 residues. CDR1 is MGHRA, CDR2 YSYEKL, per germline. The CDR3 DNA follows: TGCGCCAGCAGCCAAGACATCCAGGGGTTCACTGAAGCTTTCTTT. Its translation: CASSQDIQGFTEAFF.

The chain recombines TRBV5-8 with TRBJ1-6; D perhaps matches TRBD1 (5 bases). CDR3 size: 15 residues. Germline V CDR1 and CDR2: SGHTS, YDEGEE. V lost 9 bases and J lost 8, with 21 bases in between. The CDR3 nucleotides read TGTGCCATCCCTGACACTGACAGTGGATATTCACCCCTCCACTTT. Its translation: CAIPDTDSGYSPLHF.

This clone was found once. V usage is TRBV9 and J usage is TRBJ2-1, with a possible D match to TRBD2 (6 bases). Per germline, CDR1 SGDLS and CDR2 YYNGEE. V dropped 0 bases and J dropped 3 bases, with 10 bases sitting between them. The CDR3 totals 15 residues. This CDR3 reads CASSVEGTFYNEQFF. For the CDR3, the DNA is TGTGCCAGCAGCGTAGAAGGGACTTTCTACAATGAGCAGTTCTTC.

The V and J genes are TRBV4-3 and TRBJ2-2; TRBD1 aligns across 8 bases. This CDR3 spans 17 amino acids. The V segment lost 0 bases and the J segment 6 bases; nucleotides outside the gene matches: 9. Germline V gene sequence: CDR1 LGHNA, CDR2 YSLEER. CDR3 sequence: CASSQDSRTGSAGELFF. The DNA for the CDR3 is TGCGCCAGCAGCCAAGATTCCCGGACAGGGTCCGCCGGGGAGCTGTTTTTT.

The J gene is TRBJ2-7, the V gene TRBV19; the match to TRBD2 covers 10 bases. V dropped 6 bases and J dropped 5; count of bases not matched to a gene: 4. Per the germline V gene, CDR1 is LNHDA and CDR2 is SQIVND (reference sequence). This CDR3 has 13 amino acids. The CDR3 coding sequence is TGTGCCAGTAGCGCTAGCGGGAGCGACGAGCAGTACTTC. This gives the protein CASSASGSDEQYF.

The J gene is TRBJ2-7, the V gene TRBV7-2, with D perhaps matching TRBD1 (6 bases). The ends were cut back, 3 bases at V and 2 bases at J, with 14 bases in the middle. Germline V lookup: CDR1 SGHTA, CDR2 FQGNSA. The CDR3 sequence is 15 residues long. CDR3 DNA sequence: TGTGCCAGCAGCTTCGGGGTAGGGGACACCTACGAGCAGTACTTC. This encodes CASSFGVGDTYEQYF. Filled out from reference TRBV7-2 and TRBJ2-7, the complete variable domain reads GAGVSQSPSNKVTEKGKDVELRCDPISGHTALYWYRQSLGQGLEFLIYFQGNSAPDKSGLPSDRFSAERTGGSVSTLTIQRTQQEDSAVYLCASSFGVGDTYEQYFGPGTRLTVT.